In its sample, the clone carrying this TCR beta chain was seen a few times. Its antigen is still unknown. The data derive from a study of T cells in Graves' hyperthyroidism and ophthalmopathy. Study conclusions and caveats: Ophthalmopathy onset followed model prediction by a median about 6.9 months. Blood held most thyroid clonotypes expanded above 0.001 frequency. From stable hyperthyroidism, ophthalmopathy was set apart by a 13 V-J model.

PBMCs were derived from more than 8 ml fresh peripheral blood. TCR beta CDR3 sequences were amplified from RNA transcripts. TCR CDR3 underwent first-round RT-PCR with the HTBI primer set. TCRdb ran MiXCR on the multiplex PCR reads and lists one entry per CDR3 protein. The repertoire has a few hundred thousand distinct CDR3 sequences, around 13% of them found once; the top ten carry almost 35%. The material sequenced was blood. This sequence was found in a woman in her forties with Graves' ophthalmopathy.

CDR3 residues: CASSPTGGASPLHF. The CDR3 DNA reads as TGTGCCAGTAGCCCGACAGGGGGTGCTTCACCCCTCCACTTT. The chain carries TRBV19 and TRBJ1-6; 9 bases are shared with TRBD1. The germline gives CDR1 LNHDA, CDR2 SQIVND (reference sequence). This CDR3 is built from 14 residues. With V trimmed by 6 bases and J by 9 bases, 6 bases remained unmatched.